This record looks at one TCR beta chain sequence and its context. The specificity of this receptor is unknown. Base qualities were left out, and no much larger clone turns up one base away. The data were taken from a study of blood T cell repertoires in COVID-19 (TCRdb year 2020). Looking at the study overall: The collaborator samples originated in the United States, Italy and Spain and spanned the acute and convalescent phases of COVID-19. The material from the prospective study consisted of cDNA or gDNA derived from T cells, B-cell-depleted T cells, or PBMCs. Where available, HLA class I and class II types were obtained from metadata supplied by the sample provider rather than from assay-based typing. The repertoires were released in a freely available public database meant as a resource for research on the immune response to SARS-CoV-2. Sample metadata almost always included a de-identified subject ID, COVID-19 status, age in years and sex. The samples were drawn from the first 160 participants of the ongoing ImmuneRACE study and from 950 to 1,500 subjects provided by 6 global collaborators. Subjects who had been exposed to COVID-19, were actively infected with it, or had recovered from it provided the deeply sampled blood TCRbeta repertoires that made up the dataset.

Collaborating institutions collected whole blood in K2EDTA tubes following their own protocols. For TCRbeta analysis, collaborators shipped samples in one of three forms: frozen whole blood, isolated PBMCs, or DNA extracted from either of those sample types. Summary of the overall study and its limitations: The amount of clinical and demographic metadata varied by source and participant and was provided uncurated.

The immunoSEQ Assay, a bias-controlled multiplex PCR, was used to amplify TCRbeta CDR3 regions from genomic DNA. The study's processing was this. Within the assay, amplification of reference gene primers was used to estimate how many nucleated cells each sample contained. To quantify the absolute abundance of each unique TCRbeta CDR3 rearrangement, sequence reads were collapsed and filtered. Productive Simpson clonality was computed per sample as the square root of Simpson's diversity index over productive rearrangements. Sourced from immuneACCESS, this table was stored by TCRdb with only in-frame sequences that have V and J called. A share of the clones is absent; for the studies checked, an unresolved V gene accounts for under half, and the remainder has no known explanation. V and J calls and clone size are given by that table; D and trimming were obtained from the DNA. This sample lists 97,000 or so clones; around 90% were detected once. The ten most abundant clones make up about 3% of the sample.

The CDR3 spans 14 residues, from the cysteine through the phenylalanine. The entry retains the CDR3 DNA only, 42 bases that are in frame from base 1. Via the germline V gene, CDR1 is MDHEN and CDR2 SYDVKM. V is clipped by 5 bases and J by 1 base, and the sequence between their germline boundaries is 11 bases long. The chain links TRBV28 with TRBJ1-1; the D segment could be TRBD1, given 6 matching bases. The sequence derives from a man aged 45-60 years with active or convalescent COVID-19. Sequencing was carried out using peripheral blood. CDR3 reads: CASSPRTANTEAFF. The nucleotide sequence reads TGTGCCAGCAGTCCGAGGACAGCGAACACTGAAGCTTTCTTT.